This T cell receptor (beta chain) was identified during a study of blood T cell repertoires in COVID-19 (dated by TCRdb to 2018 to 2020). About the full investigation: Samples from collaborators originated in the United States, Italy and Spain and spanned both the acute and convalescent phases of COVID-19. The material from the prospective study consisted of cDNA or gDNA derived from T cells, B-cell-depleted T cells, or PBMCs. Sample metadata almost always included a de-identified subject ID, COVID-19 status, age in years and sex. The repertoires were released in a freely available public database intended as a resource for research on the immune response to SARS-CoV-2. Samples were obtained from the ongoing ImmuneRACE study (first 160 participants) and from 1,200 or so subjects provided by 6 global collaborators. Where available, HLA class I and class II types were obtained from metadata supplied by the sample provider rather than from assay-based typing. Deeply sampled blood TCRbeta repertoires from subjects exposed to, actively infected with, or recovered from COVID-19 were included in the dataset. General conclusions and limits of the study: The amount of clinical and demographic metadata varied by source and participant and was provided uncurated.

The immunoSEQ Assay, a bias-controlled multiplex PCR, was used to amplify TCRbeta CDR3 regions from genomic DNA. As for how the authors treated the data: Nucleated cell counts per sample were estimated from amplification of reference gene primers within the assay. To quantify the absolute abundance of each unique TCRbeta CDR3 rearrangement, sequence reads were collapsed and filtered. For each sample, productive Simpson clonality was calculated by taking the square root of Simpson's diversity index across productive rearrangements. Held by TCRdb, this immuneACCESS table contains in-frame sequences only and omits some clones. Under half of the omission traces to an unresolved V gene where checked; the cause of the rest is unknown. From that table come the V and J calls and clone size; the DNA was used to work out D and trimming. This sample lists some 100,000 clones; about 91% were detected once. The leading ten clones occupy roughly 2% of the sample.

In the case of this clone: Its antigen remains unidentified. No base quality information exists; no much larger clone differs at one position.

The CDR3 numbers 14 residues from cysteine through phenylalanine. Just the 42-base CDR3 DNA is kept, in frame starting at base 1. The germline V gene provides CDR1 SGHRS and CDR2 YFSETQ. The V end loses 0 bases and the J end loses 6 bases, and a stretch of 12 bases separates them. In Seattle, one collaborating source enrolled patients while the infection was active and tracked those patients longitudinally over the course of disease. The collaborating institutions used their own protocols to collect whole blood in K2EDTA tubes. For TCRbeta analysis, collaborators shipped samples in one of three forms: frozen whole blood, isolated PBMCs, or DNA extracted from either of those sample types.

This sequence originates from a man aged 45-60 years with COVID-19, enrolled during active disease. The sample consisted of peripheral blood. The chain is made from TRBV5-1 and TRBJ1-2; 6 matching bases give a weak D call of TRBD1. The CDR3 here reads CASSLVQGSDGYTF. The nucleotide sequence reads as follows: TGCGCCAGCAGCTTGGTCCAGGGGTCGGATGGCTACACCTTC.